Each of the 23 T cell receptor beta chains below was sequenced from the same sample in a study of T cell changes during pregnancy in multiple sclerosis. Some clones are missing from TCRdb's copy, which holds only in-frame ones; the method was immunoSEQ multiplex PCR. The sample has approximately 30,000 clones, around 93% seen once. Material: CD4+ T cells from peripheral blood mononuclear cells, obtained after pregnancy. Receptor source: a female donor with multiple sclerosis, enrolled in a pregnancy study.

V usage is TRBV7-3 and J usage is TRBJ2-3; D is uncertain. This CDR3 region has 13 residues. Germline-derived CDR1 and CDR2 are SGHTA and FQGTGA. The V end lost 1 base, the J end lost 3 bases, and 5 bases lay between the germline ends. The CDR3 loop is CASSLIRTDTQYF. CDR3 coding DNA: TGTGCCAGCAGCTTAATCAGGACAGATACGCAGTATTTT.

The genes are TRBV7-6 and TRBJ2-3; TRBD1 agrees at 7 bases. The CDR3 runs to 18 residues. Trimming took 5 bases from V and 5 from J; bases not matched to a gene: 19. The V gene's germline CDR1 is SGHVS and CDR2 FNYEAQ. CDR3 amino acids: CASSQLIQTTGERDTQYF. DNA for the CDR3: TGTGCCAGCAGCCAACTGATTCAAACCACAGGGGAACGAGATACGCAGTATTTT.

J is TRBJ1-2 and V is TRBV19, with 8 positions matching TRBD1. V shed 9 bases, J shed 1 base, and the junction held 13 bases outside the gene matches. Germline V gene sequence: CDR1 LNHDA, CDR2 SQIVND (reference sequence). The CDR3 length is 16 residues. The CDR3 loop is CARGDYTGGFNYGYTF. The CDR3 region has the DNA TGTGCCAGAGGGGATTATACAGGGGGATTTAACTATGGCTACACCTTC.

V and J are TRBV4-2 and TRBJ2-7, with 11 positions matching TRBD1. The CDR3 has 15 residues. CDR1 LGHNA and CDR2 YNFKEQ come from the germline V gene. The ends lost 3 bases at V and 4 bases at J; junction bases unmatched: 5. The DNA for the CDR3 is TGTGCCAGCAGCCAGCAGGGACAGGGGGTGTACGAGCAGTACTTC. Amino acids: CASSQQGQGVYEQYF.

This clone was seen once. V and J are TRBV19 and TRBJ2-1, with TRBD2 matching over 12 bases. The CDR3 extends over 12 amino acids. The V and J ends lost 4 bases and 15 bases, in that order; junction bases with no gene match: 4. Germline V gene lookup returns CDR1 LNHDA and CDR2 SQIVND (reference sequence). The CDR3 nucleotides read TGTGCCAGTAGTACTAGCGGGGGGGCGGGGTTCTTC. This translates into CASSTSGGAGFF.

This chain connects TRBV19 to TRBJ2-6, with 10 positions matching TRBD1. Germline V lookup: CDR1 LNHDA, CDR2 SQIVND (reference sequence). This CDR3 region has 17 residues. The junction had 7 bases not matched to a gene; V was cut back by 4 bases and J by 4 bases. This CDR3 is CASSTGQGLPGANVLTF. CDR3 nucleotide sequence: TGTGCCAGTAGTACGGGACAGGGGCTACCGGGGGCCAACGTCCTGACTTTC.

The CDR3 nucleotides are TGTGCCAGTAGTATTAGACTAGCGGGGGGGATAGCCAAAAACATTCAGTACTTC. Translated, it gives CASSIRLAGGIAKNIQYF. V is TRBV19 and J is TRBJ2-4; 14 bases are shared with TRBD2. CDR1 and CDR2 (germline): LNHDA, SQIVND (reference sequence). The CDR3 extends over 18 amino acids. V lost 3 bases and J lost 0; bases outside the gene matches: 4.

This clone occurred once. This rearrangement joins TRBV11-2 to TRBJ2-7, with a tentative D call TRBD2 (6 bases). This CDR3 is built from 13 residues. Germline V CDR1 and CDR2: SGHAT, FQNNGV. Trimming stripped 7 bases from V and 3 bases from J, with 13 bases between. CDR3 bases: TGTGCCAGCACAACCGGGACTCGCTACGAGCAGTACTTC. Its translation: CASTTGTRYEQYF.

The V gene is TRBV2, the J gene TRBJ2-3; TRBD1 matches 8 bases. The ends lost 5 bases at V and 5 bases at J; junction bases unmatched: 9. The CDR3 runs to 15 residues. Looked up from germline, CDR1 is SNHLY and CDR2 is FYNNEI. This CDR3 is CASSSQGQGVDTQYF. The CDR3 nucleotides are TGTGCCAGCAGTTCCCAAGGACAGGGAGTAGATACGCAGTATTTT.

The V gene is TRBV5-1, the J gene TRBJ2-5; a weak D match, TRBD2 (6 bases). CDR3 size: 14 residues. Deletions cut 2 bases from V and 5 bases from J, with 13 bases between. Per germline, CDR1 SGHRS and CDR2 YFSETQ. The CDR3: CASSLLGGFETQYF. CDR3 nucleotide sequence: TGCGCCAGCAGCTTACTGGGGGGATTCGAGACCCAGTACTTC.

The chain is built from TRBV9 and TRBJ2-6, with D perhaps TRBD1 (6 bases). The length of the CDR3 is 16 residues. Trimming cost V 3 bases and J 4 bases, with 14 bases left between them. The V gene's germline CDR1 is SGDLS and CDR2 YYNGEE. For the CDR3, the DNA is TGTGCCAGCAGCGGAGATCCCGACAGGGGGGCCAACGTCCTGACTTTC. Its protein is CASSGDPDRGANVLTF.

This chain uses TRBV13 with TRBJ2-2; 8 nucleotides align to TRBD1. In germline, CDR1 is PRHDT, CDR2 FYEKMQ (reference sequence). CDR3 length: 17 residues. The junction had 8 bases not matched to a gene; V was cut back by 5 bases and J by 0 bases. The CDR3 bases are TGTGCCAGCAGCGAATGGACAGGGTCGGCGAACACCGGGGAGCTGTTTTTT. Protein sequence: CASSEWTGSANTGELFF. Based on the CDR3 plus reference TRBV13 and TRBJ2-2, the full variable domain is AAGVIQSPRHLIKEKRETATLKCYPIPRHDTVYWYQQGPGQDPQFLISFYEKMQSDKGSIPDRFSAQQFSDYHSELNMSSLELGDSALYFCASSEWTGSANTGELFFGEGSRLTVL.

V usage is TRBV2 and J usage is TRBJ1-1; D not certain. The CDR3 totals 13 residues. With 6 bases removed from V and 0 bases from J, the gap between germline ends came to 8 bases. CDR1 is SNHLY and CDR2 is FYNNEI in the germline V gene. CDR3: CASRREVNTEAFF. CDR3 sequence (DNA): TGTGCCAGCAGACGGGAGGTGAACACTGAAGCTTTCTTT.

The gene calls are TRBV13 and TRBJ2-7; 11 nucleotides line up with TRBD2. Unmatched junction bases numbered 9, after V lost 0 bases and J lost 5 bases. In germline, CDR1 is PRHDT, CDR2 FYEKMQ (reference sequence). The CDR3 is made up of 17 amino acids. This chain's CDR3 is CASSLGPTSGRADEQYF. The DNA of the CDR3 is TGTGCCAGCAGCTTAGGCCCCACTAGCGGGAGAGCGGACGAGCAGTACTTC.

For this clone: Other DNA sequences of this sample code for an identical CDR3. The V and J genes are TRBV18 and TRBJ1-5; D uncertain. Trimming cost V 2 bases and J 4 bases, with 6 bases left between them. This CDR3 has 13 amino acids. Germline V gene data show CDR1 as KGHSH and CDR2 as LQKENI. The CDR3 region has the DNA TGTGCCAGCTCACCAGCAGGTAATCAGCCCCAGCATTTT. Its protein is CASSPAGNQPQHF.

V gene TRBV5-1 combines with J gene TRBJ2-3; tentatively, D is TRBD2 (5 bases). V lost 0 bases and J lost 1, with 9 bases in between. Per the germline V gene, CDR1 is SGHRS and CDR2 is YFSETQ. This CDR3 has 15 residues. CDR3 residues: CASSLEGSGTDTQYF. CDR3 coding DNA: TGCGCCAGCAGCTTGGAGGGTAGCGGCACAGATACGCAGTATTTT.

This clone was seen just once. The CDR3 is CASTQITSGRAGYNEQFF. The CDR3 coding sequence is TGTGCCAGTACGCAGATTACTAGCGGGAGGGCCGGCTACAATGAGCAGTTCTTC. V usage is TRBV19 and J usage is TRBJ2-1; 13 bases map to TRBD2. The CDR3 spans 18 residues. Per germline, CDR1 LNHDA and CDR2 SQIVND (reference sequence). J gave up 3 bases and V 7 bases, and 12 bases lay outside the gene matches.

Only one count was recorded for this clone. The V call is TRBV14, the J call TRBJ2-4; maybe TRBD2 (6 bases). The germline V gene encodes CDR1 SGHDN and CDR2 FVKESK. Trimming removed 3 bases at V and 0 bases at J, with 21 bases between. There are 19 residues in the CDR3. CDR3 coding DNA: TGTGCCAGCAGCCAGAAGGCGGGGAAAGCGGCCCCAGCCAAAAACATTCAGTACTTC. Translated: CASSQKAGKAAPAKNIQYF.

The chain has TRBV5-1 and TRBJ2-7; no clear D. Trimming removed 3 bases at V and 5 bases at J, with 15 bases between. The CDR3 contains 14 residues. The germline gives CDR1 SGHRS, CDR2 YFSETQ. CDR3 DNA: TGCGCCAGCAGCTCTGCGCGGCCCCCCAACGAGCAGTACTTC. Translation gives CASSSARPPNEQYF.

This rearrangement joins TRBV7-9 to TRBJ2-5, with a weak D call TRBD1 (5 bases). V lost 5 bases, J lost 5 bases, and 15 bases lay in between. The CDR3 covers 14 residues. Per germline, CDR1 SEHNR and CDR2 FQNEAQ (reference sequence). CDR3 in amino acids: CASSHPRKGETQYF. In DNA form, the CDR3 reads TGTGCCAGCAGCCACCCCAGAAAGGGGGAGACCCAGTACTTC.

The J gene is TRBJ2-2, the V gene TRBV4-2; D is perhaps TRBD1 (5 bases). Trimming cost V 4 bases and J 6 bases, with 18 bases left between them. The CDR3 is made up of 16 amino acids. Per germline, CDR1 LGHNA and CDR2 YNFKEQ. In DNA, the CDR3 is TGTGCCAGCAGCCCAAGGGGTAGTACGATCCCCGGGGAGCTGTTTTTT. This translates into CASSPRGSTIPGELFF.

The gene calls are TRBV7-2 and TRBJ2-1; 13 bases are shared with TRBD2. CDR3 length: 15 amino acids. Per germline, CDR1 SGHTA and CDR2 FQGNSA. Germline trimming cut 1 base from V and 11 bases from J; bases unmatched to any gene: 5. CDR3 amino acids: CASSLESGTSGKQFF. CDR3 in DNA: TGTGCCAGCAGCTTAGAGTCTGGGACTAGCGGGAAGCAGTTCTTC.

The J gene is TRBJ1-1, the V gene TRBV4-1; a weak D match, TRBD1 (5 bases). CDR3 length: 16 residues. Germline V gives CDR1 MGHRA, CDR2 YSYEKL. Deletions cut 0 bases from V and 4 bases from J, with 15 bases between. The CDR3 loop is CASSQDKGGGGTEAFF. CDR3 nucleotides: TGCGCCAGCAGCCAAGATAAAGGCGGGGGAGGCACTGAAGCTTTCTTT.